A selection of T cell receptor beta chains follows, all from one sample in a study of cytomegalovirus exposure and HLA in healthy donors. Profiling relied on immunoSEQ multiplex PCR, and the TCRdb table lists in-frame clones only, not all of them. Of roughly 110,000 clones listed, 88% are singletons. The specimen sequenced was PBMCs. The receptor source for this set is a woman aged 18 to 35 in good health and CMV-seropositive. Both conserved end residues are part of each CDR3. A D gene is named only where the DNA matches it firmly. Expanded clones are given a class, and other clones once, few, many or no size at all.

-	TRBJ1-1	-	TRBV28	TGTGCCAGCAGTTTATCCGGGTACACTGAAGCTTTCTTT	CASSLSGYTEAFF
-	TRBJ1-2	-	TRBV5-4	TGTGCCAGCAGCTTGGATGGGGGGGACTATGGCTACACCTTC	CASSLDGGDYGYTF
-	TRBJ1-1	-	TRBV18	TGTGCCAGCGAGATGGACAGCGTGAACACTGAAGCTTTCTTT	CASEMDSVNTEAFF
-	TRBJ1-2	TRBD1	TRBV2	TGTGCCAGCAGTGAGGGACAGGGGAACTATGGCTACACCTTC	CASSEGQGNYGYTF
-	TRBJ1-5	-	TRBV19	TGTGCCAGTAGTACGGGGGGCAGGGCTTGGGGGCAGCCCCAGCATTTT	CASSTGGRAWGQPQHF
-	TRBJ1-3	TRBD1	TRBV11-2	TGTGCCAGCAGCTTATGGCAGGGGGCTTTAAACACCATATATTTT	CASSLWQGALNTIYF
once	TRBJ2-2	TRBD2	TRBV2	TGTGCCAGCAGGACTCCGGGACTACTCAGCGGGGAGCTGTTTTTT	CASRTPGLLSGELFF
-	TRBJ2-3	-	TRBV18	TGTGCCAGCTCACCACCGAATCGGGGAGGTTCAGATACGCAGTATTTT	CASSPPNRGGSDTQYF
-	TRBJ1-3	-	TRBV28	TGTGCCAGCAGTTTGGAAACAGCGGCGGGAAACACCATATATTTT	CASSLETAAGNTIYF
-	TRBJ2-7	-	TRBV18	TGTGCCAGCTCACCACCGGCGGGGGCGGAGGAGCAGTACTTC	CASSPPAGAEEQYF
-	TRBJ1-2	-	TRBV28	TGTGCCATCCGGACAGCCCATACGACCTATGGCTACACCTTC	CAIRTAHTTYGYTF
-	TRBJ1-1	-	TRBV20-1	TGCAGTGCCCCAGGGTTCGAAGCTTTCTTT	CSAPGFEAFF
-	TRBJ1-1	-	TRBV7-6	TGTGCCAGCAGCTTAGAGGCAGGGTATCGGTACACTGAAGCTTTCTTT	CASSLEAGYRYTEAFF
-	TRBJ1-4	-	TRBV6-1	TGTGCCAGCATCGCAGGGGTAGTAGGTGAAAAACTGTTTTTT	CASIAGVVGEKLFF
-	TRBJ1-2	TRBD1	TRBV29-1	TGCAGCGTTGAAGAAGGGACTGGAGGGGGCGCGCGGGGCTACACCTTC	CSVEEGTGGGARGYTF
-	TRBJ2-3	-	TRBV27	TGTGCCAGCAGTTATAGCGGACCGGGCACGCAGTATTTT	CASSYSGPGTQYF
-	TRBJ1-5	TRBD1	TRBV6-5	TGTGCCAGCAGTGGCGGACAGGGAGTAGAGCAGCCCCAGCATTTT	CASSGGQGVEQPQHF
-	TRBJ1-2	TRBD1	TRBV7-2	TGTGCCAGCAGCTATGGACAGGGGGTAGGGGGCTACACCTTC	CASSYGQGVGGYTF
-	TRBJ2-2	-	TRBV28	TGTGCCAGCAGCGGGTCCAGGAACACCGGGGAGCTGTTTTTT	CASSGSRNTGELFF
-	TRBJ2-1	-	TRBV9	TGTGCCAGCAGCGTAGGGGACTTTCGTAATGAGCAGTTCTTC	CASSVGDFRNEQFF
-	TRBJ1-3	-	TRBV18	TGTGCCAGCTCACCACCTCAGGCGCCTGGAAACACCATATATTTT	CASSPPQAPGNTIYF
-	TRBJ1-6	TRBD1	TRBV5-4	TGTGCCAGCAGCTTGGCGGGACAGGGGGCTTGGTCACCCCTCCACTTT	CASSLAGQGAWSPLHF
-	TRBJ2-2	-	TRBV5-4	TGTGCCAGCAGCTTGGCCAGGGCCGTGGGCGGGGAGCTGTTTTTT	CASSLARAVGGELFF
-	TRBJ2-1	TRBD2	TRBV7-6	TGTGCCAGCAGCCCACCCTTAGCGGGGGGGCCCATCGATGAGCAGTTCTTC	CASSPPLAGGPIDEQFF
once	TRBJ2-1	TRBD2	TRBV19	TGTGCCAGTAAATCGGGGGGGCCAAGTGAGCAGTTCTTC	CASKSGGPSEQFF
-	TRBJ2-7	-	TRBV5-8	TGTGCCAGCAGCGCGGGTCCCTACGAGCAGTACTTC	CASSAGPYEQYF
-	TRBJ1-2	TRBD1	TRBV6-6	TGTGCCAGCATCAGGGGACAGGGTAATGGCTACACCTTC	CASIRGQGNGYTF
-	TRBJ1-4	-	TRBV2	TGTGCCAGCAGTGGGGGCAGGACGGCAGCTAATGAAAAACTGTTTTTT	CASSGGRTAANEKLFF
-	TRBJ1-1	TRBD1	TRBV19	TGTGCCAGTAGACCTTGGGACAGGGCCACTGAAGCTTTCTTT	CASRPWDRATEAFF
-	TRBJ2-2	-	TRBV12-5	TGTGCTAGTGGTCTTAACACCGGGGAGCTGTTTTTT	CASGLNTGELFF
-	TRBJ2-2	TRBD1	TRBV5-5	TGTGCCAGCAGCTTGACTGACAGGGTGAACACCGGGGAGCTGTTTTTT	CASSLTDRVNTGELFF
-	TRBJ2-1	-	TRBV28	TGTGCCAGCAGTTTTCCTAGGGGGCGCGGGGACAATGAGCAGTTCTTC	CASSFPRGRGDNEQFF
-	TRBJ1-4	-	TRBV13	TGTGCCAGCAGCTTAGGGGGGGCGGATGAAAAACTGTTTTTT	CASSLGGADEKLFF
-	TRBJ2-2	TRBD1	TRBV9	TGTGCCAGCAGCGTAGGGTCAGGGGGCGGGGAGCTGTTTTTT	CASSVGSGGGELFF
-	TRBJ1-2	-	TRBV7-9	TGTGCCAGCAGGTCACAGGCCCAACTCAACTATGGCTACACCTTC	CASRSQAQLNYGYTF
-	TRBJ2-7	-	TRBV9	TGTGCCAGCAGCGTAGCCCCGGGGAGGCAAGTCAACGAGCAGTACTTC	CASSVAPGRQVNEQYF
-	TRBJ2-7	TRBD1	TRBV2	TGTGCCAGCAGTCCCGGGGGGACAGGGGGATACGAGCAGTACTTC	CASSPGGTGGYEQYF
-	TRBJ1-2	-	TRBV5-1	TGCGCCAGCAGCTTTGGGCCAGAATTCCCGTCTGGCTACACCTTC	CASSFGPEFPSGYTF
-	TRBJ1-5	TRBD1	TRBV7-2	TGTGCCAGCAGCGACGCAGGGGGGATTGGCAATCAGCCCCAGCATTTT	CASSDAGGIGNQPQHF
-	TRBJ2-1	-	TRBV7-2	TGTGCCAGCAGCTCCCAGGGGGCGGGGGCTATCTACAATGAGCAGTTCTTC	CASSSQGAGAIYNEQFF
-	TRBJ2-2	-	TRBV2	TGTGCCAGCCAAACTGAGAACACCGGGGAGCTGTTTTTT	CASQTENTGELFF
-	TRBJ2-1	-	TRBV29-1	TGCAGCGTAAAACAGGTACTCCTCAACAATGAGCAGTTCTTC	CSVKQVLLNNEQFF
-	TRBJ1-2	-	TRBV28	TGTGCCAGCCATGGCGCTACAGGCAACTATGGCTACACCTTC	CASHGATGNYGYTF